This TCR beta chain emerged from a study of shared clonotypes between healthy human individuals. Study-wide background: The study drew on a couple of women and three men aged 18 to 49 as donors. General observations from the study: Across subsets, estimated richness was generally greater for naive than for memory populations. The sampled material consisted only of blood, and tissue repertoires are likely to differ.

CD45RO-negative CD8 cells positively selected for CCR7 made up the naive population, which excluded terminally differentiated effector memory CD45RA+ cells. As for this clone: Its specificity is unknown.

The CDR3 is 18 residues long. In germline, CDR1 is SEHNR, CDR2 FQNEAQ (reference sequence). Trimming at V came to 2 bases and at J to 2 bases, leaving 9 bases not matched to a gene. Assay: immunoSEQ multiplex PCR; the TCRdb copy retains only in-frame clones and omits some. The table lists hundreds of thousands of clones, 95% of them singletons. This chain links TRBV7-9 with TRBJ2-6, with 7 bases aligning to TRBD1. This TCR was sampled from a woman in her 30s in good health. The sequenced material came from naive CD8+ T cells sorted from blood. The CDR3 nucleotides are TGTGCCAGCAGCTTACAAAAACAGGGGCGCACTGGGGCCAACGTCCTGACTTTC. It encodes CASSLQKQGRTGANVLTF.